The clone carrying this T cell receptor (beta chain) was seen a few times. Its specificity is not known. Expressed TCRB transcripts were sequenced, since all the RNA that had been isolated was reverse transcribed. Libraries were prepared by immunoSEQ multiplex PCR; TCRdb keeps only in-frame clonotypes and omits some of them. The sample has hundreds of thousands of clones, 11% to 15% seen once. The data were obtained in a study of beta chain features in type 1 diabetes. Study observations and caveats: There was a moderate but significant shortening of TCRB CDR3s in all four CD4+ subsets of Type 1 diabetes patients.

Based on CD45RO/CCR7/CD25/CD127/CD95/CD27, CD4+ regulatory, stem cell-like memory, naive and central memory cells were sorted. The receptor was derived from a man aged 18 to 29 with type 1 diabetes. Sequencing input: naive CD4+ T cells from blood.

In DNA form, the CDR3 reads TGTGCCAGTAGTATACCATCGTCCGCGGGAGTACTCAATGAGCAGTTCTTC. Its translation is CASSIPSSAGVLNEQFF. The V gene is TRBV19, the J gene TRBJ2-1; 7 nucleotides line up with TRBD2. Per germline, CDR1 LNHDA and CDR2 SQIVND (reference sequence). This CDR3 region has 17 residues. J was trimmed by 6 bases and V by 2 bases; bases with no gene match: 13. The variable domain in full, completed from reference TRBV19 and TRBJ2-1, reads DGGITQSPKYLFRKEGQNVTLSCEQNLNHDAMYWYRQDPGQGLRLIYYSQIVNDFQKGDIAEGYSVSREKKESFPLTVTSAQKNPTAFYLCASSIPSSAGVLNEQFFGPGTRLTVL.